The 28 T cell receptor beta chains presented below share a single source sample, sequenced in a study of shared T cell receptors in the human thymus. Clones were sequenced by immunoSEQ multiplex PCR, and TCRdb holds only the in-frame ones, with some missing. This sample yields approximately 730,000 clones, of which approximately 85% are seen a single time; approximately 0.01% belongs to the top ten. These data were likewise used in another study, on human thymus T cells.

Sequences were obtained from thymocytes. These receptors were obtained from a girl under three years old with a congenital heart defect.

V is TRBV7-6 and J is TRBJ2-3; D is perhaps TRBD2 (6 bases). Trimming stripped 5 bases from V and 4 bases from J, with 25 bases between. Germline V gene lookup returns CDR1 SGHVS and CDR2 FNYEAQ. CDR3 length equals 18 residues. The DNA of the CDR3 is TGTGCCAGCAGCCGATCCCCGCGTACCGAAAGGGAGGCAGATACGCAGTATTTT. The encoded protein is CASSRSPRTEREADTQYF.

This clone appeared once. The rearrangement joins TRBV2 to TRBJ2-5, with TRBD1 identical over 7 bases. This CDR3 has 16 residues. Germline CDR1 is SNHLY and CDR2 is FYNNEI. Germline trimming cut 6 bases from V and 2 bases from J; bases unmatched to any gene: 12. The chain's CDR3 is CASRTTGLIGQETQYF. The CDR3 DNA is TGTGCCAGCAGGACGACAGGGTTGATTGGGCAAGAGACCCAGTACTTC.

The chain uses TRBV10-3 and TRBJ2-3; 8 bases fit TRBD2. V dropped 1 base and J dropped 11; count of bases not matched to a gene: 5. The CDR3 is 13 residues long. The germline CDR1 and CDR2 sequences are ENHRY and SYGVKD. CDR3 protein: CAISELGLVEQYF. The CDR3 region has the DNA TGTGCCATCAGTGAGTTGGGACTAGTAGAGCAGTATTTT.

The J gene is TRBJ2-3, the V gene TRBV27; D gene uncertain. Germline V lookup: CDR1 MNHEY, CDR2 SMNVEV (reference sequence). The V end lost 4 bases, the J end lost 7 bases, and 9 bases lay between the germline ends. There are 12 residues in the CDR3. The CDR3 reads CASSSPPYTQYF. CDR3 sequence (DNA): TGTGCCAGCAGTTCTCCTCCCTATACGCAGTATTTT.

V is TRBV18 and J is TRBJ1-2, with D perhaps matching TRBD1 (6 bases). The ends were cut back, 10 bases at V and 4 bases at J, with 13 bases in the middle. The CDR3 runs 12 residues. Germline values: CDR1 KGHSH, CDR2 LQKENI. The CDR3 loop reads CAIYRAFYGYTF. In DNA form, the CDR3 reads TGTGCCATTTACAGGGCGTTCTATGGCTACACCTTC.

This chain connects TRBV19 to TRBJ1-2, with TRBD1 identical over 7 bases. V lost 3 bases to trimming and J lost 4 bases; unmatched junction nucleotides: 11. The CDR3 totals 16 residues. Germline loops: CDR1 LNHDA, CDR2 SQIVND (reference sequence). In DNA, the CDR3 is TGTGCCAGTAGTATCGGAGATGACAGGGTTACCTATGGCTACACCTTC. It is translated as CASSIGDDRVTYGYTF. The full variable domain, completed using reference TRBV19 and TRBJ1-2, is DGGITQSPKYLFRKEGQNVTLSCEQNLNHDAMYWYRQDPGQGLRLIYYSQIVNDFQKGDIAEGYSVSREKKESFPLTVTSAQKNPTAFYLCASSIGDDRVTYGYTFGSGTRLTVV.

This chain links TRBV2 with TRBJ2-2; a possible D gene is TRBD1 (5 bases). The CDR3 runs to 16 residues. Germline V gene data show CDR1 as SNHLY and CDR2 as FYNNEI. V was trimmed by 6 bases and J by 7 bases, leaving 21 bases between them. CDR3 residues: CASSDHGHDADGELFF. In DNA form, the CDR3 reads TGTGCCAGCAGCGACCACGGACACGACGCGGACGGGGAGCTGTTTTTT.

The chain carries TRBV4-1 and TRBJ1-2; 10 bases fit TRBD1. Losses at the gene ends were 1 base for V and 6 bases for J; bases not matched to a gene: 2. The germline V gene encodes CDR1 MGHRA and CDR2 YSYEKL. The CDR3 consists of 14 residues. As DNA, the CDR3 is TGCGCCAGCAGCCAAGTGGGGACAGGGGATGGCTACACCTTC. Its translation is CASSQVGTGDGYTF.

The chain has TRBV4-1 and TRBJ1-2, with a weak D call TRBD1 (6 bases). Germline V gene lookup returns CDR1 MGHRA and CDR2 YSYEKL. V lost 0 bases and J 8 bases, leaving 13 bases between the germline ends. CDR3 length equals 14 residues. In DNA, the CDR3 is TGCGCCAGCAGCCAAGAAGGGAGGGGGGGAGGCTACACCTTC. Its translation: CASSQEGRGGGYTF.

V usage is TRBV12-5 and J usage is TRBJ1-5; maybe TRBD1 (5 bases). V lost 3 bases, J lost 0 bases, and 12 bases lay in between. Germline V lookup: CDR1 LGHNT, CDR2 FRNRAP. The CDR3 contains 16 residues. CDR3 DNA: TGTGCTAGTGGTTTACACCAGGGTTATAGCAATCAGCCCCAGCATTTT. It codes for CASGLHQGYSNQPQHF.

This clone was observed once. The chain uses TRBV6-1 and TRBJ2-1; 7 bases align to TRBD1. The CDR3 consists of 14 residues. CDR1 and CDR2 (germline): MNHNS, SASEGT. V was pared by 1 base and J by 8 bases, with 5 bases of the junction left unmatched. The CDR3: CASSEEGGLDEQFF. As DNA, the CDR3 is TGTGCCAGCAGTGAAGAAGGGGGCTTGGATGAGCAGTTCTTC.

The CDR3 DNA reads TGCGCCAGCAGCCCCCGACAGGGCTTAGGGGGGGCCAACGTCCTGACTTTC. It specifies CASSPRQGLGGANVLTF. The chain couples TRBV5-1 to TRBJ2-6; 7 bases are a match to TRBD1. Germline V gene lookup returns CDR1 SGHRS and CDR2 YFSETQ. The CDR3 spans 17 residues. V trimming: 4 bases; J trimming: 4 bases; junction bases outside the gene matches: 11.

The J gene is TRBJ1-2, the V gene TRBV5-5; 7 bases fit TRBD1. The CDR3 is 16 amino acids. Germline CDR1 and CDR2: SGHKS and YYEKEE (reference sequence). J lost 4 bases, V lost 4 bases, and 13 bases had no gene match. The CDR3 sequence: CASSGVRDSDTYGYTF. For the CDR3, the DNA is TGTGCCAGCAGCGGGGTACGGGACAGTGACACCTATGGCTACACCTTC.

This clone was seen once. This chain connects TRBV4-1 to TRBJ2-5; 8 nucleotides align to TRBD2. J gave up 2 bases and V 1 base, and 9 bases lay outside the gene matches. The CDR3 spans 17 residues. The V gene's germline CDR1 is MGHRA and CDR2 YSYEKL. CDR3 protein: CASSQGVIAGRQETQYF. Here the CDR3 DNA reads TGCGCCAGCAGCCAAGGAGTAATAGCGGGGCGTCAAGAGACCCAGTACTTC.

The chain carries TRBV7-9 and TRBJ1-1; no firm D call. The CDR3 is 15 residues long. The germline V gene has CDR1 SEHNR and CDR2 FQNEAQ (reference sequence). V was cut by 3 bases and J by 1 base, with 12 bases left in between. As DNA, the CDR3 is TGTGCCAGCAGCTTCCGGACGGAGGCGAACACTGAAGCTTTCTTT. Its translation is CASSFRTEANTEAFF. The entire variable domain, with the rest obtained from reference TRBV7-9 and TRBJ1-1, is as follows: DTGVSQNPRHKITKRGQNVTFRCDPISEHNRLYWYRQTLGQGPEFLTYFQNEAQLEKSRLLSDRFSAERPKGSFSTLEIQRTEQGDSAMYLCASSFRTEANTEAFFGQGTRLTVV.

The chain employs TRBV5-4 and TRBJ2-4, with a weak D call TRBD1 (5 bases). Trimming cost V 4 bases and J 0 bases, with 14 bases left between them. The CDR3 spans 16 residues. Germline CDR1 is SGHNT and CDR2 is YYREEE (reference sequence). The CDR3 spells CASSDRTNRAKNIQYF. In DNA form, the CDR3 reads TGTGCCAGCAGCGATAGGACAAACCGAGCCAAAAACATTCAGTACTTC.

V gene TRBV9 combines with J gene TRBJ1-3, with 7 nucleotides matching TRBD1. The CDR3 length is 17 residues. Per germline, CDR1 SGDLS and CDR2 YYNGEE. The ends lost 3 bases at V and 0 bases at J; junction bases unmatched: 9. CDR3 in amino acids: CASSAHRQGASGNTIYF. Written as DNA, the CDR3 is TGTGCCAGCAGCGCCCATCGACAGGGAGCCTCTGGAAACACCATATATTTT. The full variable domain, its missing parts supplied by reference TRBV9 and TRBJ1-3, is DSGVTQTPKHLITATGQRVTLRCSPRSGDLSVYWYQQSLDQGLQFLIQYYNGEERAKGNILERFSAQQFPDLHSELNLSSLELGDSALYFCASSAHRQGASGNTIYFGEGSWLTVV.

The chain is built from TRBV7-6 and TRBJ2-3; 12 bases fit TRBD2. With 1 base clipped from V and 5 bases from J, the junction kept 4 bases outside the gene matches. Germline-derived CDR1 and CDR2 are SGHVS and FNYEAQ. The CDR3 has 16 amino acids. CDR3: CASSLELAGGQDTQYF. The CDR3 bases are TGTGCCAGCAGCTTAGAACTAGCGGGGGGTCAAGATACGCAGTATTTT.

V usage is TRBV7-7 and J usage is TRBJ2-1; possible D gene TRBD1, 6 bases. This CDR3 region has 14 residues. V lost 1 base and J 7 bases, leaving 11 bases between the germline ends. Germline CDR1 is SSHAT and CDR2 is FNYEAQ (reference sequence). The CDR3 protein is CASSLGQGTNEQFF. CDR3 nucleotides: TGTGCCAGCAGCTTAGGGCAGGGGACGAATGAGCAGTTCTTC.

The chain links TRBV19 to TRBJ2-3, with a possible D match to TRBD1 (6 bases). With 4 bases removed from V and 6 bases from J, the gap between germline ends came to 17 bases. The CDR3 runs to 15 residues. The V gene's germline CDR1 is LNHDA and CDR2 SQIVND (reference sequence). The CDR3 loop reads CASSTTGPREDTQYF. DNA of the CDR3: TGTGCCAGTAGTACGACAGGTCCGCGAGAGGATACGCAGTATTTT.

The chain employs TRBV20-1 and TRBJ2-7; D is perhaps TRBD2 (6 bases). CDR3 length: 8 residues. The germline V gene encodes CDR1 DFQATT and CDR2 SNEGSKA (reference sequence). Here the CDR3 reads CRAGEQYF. CDR3 sequence (DNA): TGCAGGGCGGGGGAGCAGTACTTC.

The chain links TRBV29-1 to TRBJ1-1; no firm D call. The CDR3 loop spans 13 amino acids. Looked up from germline, CDR1 is SQVTM and CDR2 is ANQGSEA. The V gene lost 2 bases and the J gene lost 1 base, with 8 bases spanning the gap. CDR3 nucleotides: TGCAGCGTTGAACAGCCTAGGAACACTGAAGCTTTCTTT. Encoded protein: CSVEQPRNTEAFF.

The gene calls are TRBV7-8 and TRBJ2-1; weak D call: TRBD2 (6 bases). Germline V gene data show CDR1 as SGHVS and CDR2 as FQNEAQ. The V end was cut by 5 bases, the J end by 7 bases, with 27 bases between. CDR3 length equals 18 residues. The CDR3 DNA reads as TGTGCCAGCAGCCTAGGGGTGGAGGGCTCCCATGATTTTAATGAGCAGTTCTTC. Translating gives CASSLGVEGSHDFNEQFF.

The J gene is TRBJ2-7, the V gene TRBV7-9; TRBD1 agrees at 8 bases. The CDR3 extends over 17 amino acids. Germline CDR1 and CDR2: SEHNR and FQNEAQ (reference sequence). With V trimmed by 5 bases and J by 2 bases, 14 bases remained unmatched. The CDR3 sequence is CASSPPRQGTIPYEQYF. As DNA, the CDR3 is TGTGCCAGCAGCCCCCCGAGACAGGGGACCATCCCCTACGAGCAGTACTTC.

The chain combines TRBV27 with TRBJ2-1; 13 bases align to TRBD2. The CDR3 is 16 residues long. V dropped 6 bases and J dropped 5; count of bases not matched to a gene: 7. Germline lookup yields CDR1 MNHEY and CDR2 SMNVEV (reference sequence). The CDR3 DNA reads TGTGCCAGCAGCCTCAGACTAGCGGGGGGTAACAATGAGCAGTTCTTC. Its translation is CASSLRLAGGNNEQFF.

This chain links TRBV11-2 with TRBJ1-2, with a tentative D call TRBD1 (5 bases). The germline gives CDR1 SGHAT, CDR2 FQNNGV. This CDR3 is built from 16 residues. The V end lost 0 bases, the J end lost 5 bases, and 16 bases lay between the germline ends. The CDR3 region has the DNA TGTGCCAGCAGCTTAGATCTGGGCGAGGCAGGGTATGGCTACACCTTC. Its protein product is CASSLDLGEAGYGYTF. The entire variable domain, with the rest obtained from reference TRBV11-2 and TRBJ1-2, is as follows: EAGVAQSPRYKIIEKRQSVAFWCNPISGHATLYWYQQILGQGPKLLIQFQNNGVVDDSQLPKDRFSAERLKGVDSTLKIQPAKLEDSAVYLCASSLDLGEAGYGYTFGSGTRLTVV.

This clone was seen once. The rearrangement links TRBV14 to TRBJ2-7; no definite D call. CDR3 length: 13 amino acids. Germline assignment: CDR1 SGHDN and CDR2 FVKESK. V was cut by 3 bases and J by 1 base, with 7 bases left in between. The CDR3, as DNA: TGTGCCAGCAGCCAGGCTAGGTCCTACGAGCAGTACTTC. This encodes CASSQARSYEQYF.

This chain links TRBV7-6 with TRBJ1-4, with D tentatively TRBD1 (5 bases). This CDR3 is built from 16 residues. Trimming took 5 bases from V and 3 from J, leaving 16 bases between them. Germline lookup yields CDR1 SGHVS and CDR2 FNYEAQ. The CDR3 spells CASSPEWGLANEKLFF. The CDR3 region has the DNA TGTGCCAGCAGCCCAGAATGGGGCCTGGCTAATGAAAAACTGTTTTTT.